This passage covers 13 T cell receptor beta chains from one sample sequenced in a study of glioma-infiltrating T cells after dendritic cell vaccination. Documented time point: after dendritic cell vaccination, including at tumor progression/relapse. The table came from immunoSEQ multiplex PCR; TCRdb's copy has only in-frame clones and leaves some out. Of roughly 87,000 clones listed, roughly 87% are singletons. The sequencing used blood, collected after dendritic cell vaccination. These receptors were collected from a human donor with glioblastoma.

V usage is TRBV29-1 and J usage is TRBJ1-1; TRBD1 matches 7 bases. After removal of 4 bases from V and 1 base from J, the junction contained 9 bases not matched to a gene. The germline gives CDR1 SQVTM, CDR2 ANQGSEA. CDR3 size: 15 residues. The CDR3 protein is CSVGGTGAQNTEAFF. CDR3 coding DNA: TGCAGCGTTGGAGGCACAGGGGCCCAGAACACTGAAGCTTTCTTT.

This sequence joins TRBV2 and TRBJ2-3; D perhaps matches TRBD1 (6 bases). Per the germline V gene, CDR1 is SNHLY and CDR2 is FYNNEI. This CDR3 is built from 14 residues. Deletions cut 6 bases from V and 0 bases from J, with 10 bases between. The CDR3 loop is CASSQGLSTDTQYF. The DNA of the CDR3 is TGTGCCAGCAGCCAGGGGTTAAGCACAGATACGCAGTATTTT. Using reference TRBV2 and TRBJ2-3 for the parts outside the CDR3, the full variable domain is EPEVTQTPSHQVTQMGQEVILRCVPISNHLYFYWYRQILGQKVEFLVSFYNNEISEKSEIFDDQFSVERPDGSNFTLKIRSTKLEDSAMYFCASSQGLSTDTQYFGPGTRLTVL.

The rearrangement uses TRBV4-1 and TRBJ2-1, with TRBD2 as a possible D gene (6 bases). The CDR3 consists of 16 residues. V was shortened by 0 bases and J by 1 base, with 10 bases between the two germline ends. The germline V gene has CDR1 MGHRA and CDR2 YSYEKL. CDR3 loop: CASSQDRAGSYNEQFF. The CDR3 bases are TGCGCCAGCAGCCAAGATCGCGCGGGGTCCTACAATGAGCAGTTCTTC.

Only one count was recorded for this clone. The chain combines TRBV7-2 with TRBJ2-7; 8 positions match TRBD1. This CDR3 is 13 amino acids long. Trimming cost V 1 base and J 5 bases; bases outside gene matches: 1. Germline V gene lookup returns CDR1 SGHTA and CDR2 FQGNSA. The CDR3 bases are TGTGCCAGCAGCTTAGGGGACAGGAACGAGCAGTACTTC. The encoded protein is CASSLGDRNEQYF.

This rearrangement joins TRBV5-1 to TRBJ2-3; TRBD2 matches at 10 bases. CDR1 and CDR2 (germline): SGHRS, YFSETQ. V lost 0 bases to trimming and J lost 5 bases; unmatched junction nucleotides: 3. The CDR3 has 15 residues. The CDR3 spells CASSLASGGKDTQYF. CDR3 sequence (DNA): TGCGCCAGCAGCTTGGCTAGCGGGGGTAAAGATACGCAGTATTTT.

The chain links TRBV2 to TRBJ1-1; D might be TRBD1 (5 bases). Deletions cut 6 bases from V and 0 bases from J, with 11 bases between. Germline V CDR1 and CDR2: SNHLY, FYNNEI. The CDR3 runs 14 residues. The chain's CDR3 is CASRAGQVNTEAFF. The DNA for the CDR3 is TGTGCCAGCAGAGCAGGGCAAGTGAACACTGAAGCTTTCTTT.

In DNA form, the CDR3 reads TGTGCCAGCAGGACCCGGGAAGGCAAAAACACTGAAGCTTTCTTT. The encoded protein is CASRTREGKNTEAFF. V gene TRBV6-5 combines with J gene TRBJ1-1; D is unresolved. The CDR3 extends over 15 amino acids. CDR1 and CDR2 from the germline V gene are MNHEY and SVGAGI. V was shortened by 6 bases and J by 2 bases, with 16 bases between the two germline ends.

V gene TRBV5-1 combines with J gene TRBJ2-2; no firm D call. Germline lookup yields CDR1 SGHRS and CDR2 YFSETQ. The V and J ends lost 0 bases and 2 bases respectively, with 8 bases between them. The CDR3 has 15 residues. The CDR3 nucleotides read TGCGCCAGCAGCTTGGCCCCAGTAAACACCGGGGAGCTGTTTTTT. Its protein product is CASSLAPVNTGELFF.

This clone came up a few times. The chain uses TRBV4-1 and TRBJ2-7; 10 positions match TRBD2. Germline loops: CDR1 MGHRA, CDR2 YSYEKL. After removal of 1 base from V and 5 bases from J, the junction contained 5 bases not matched to a gene. This CDR3 has 15 residues. CDR3 coding DNA: TGCGCCAGCAGCCAAGGGGCCGGACTAGCGGACGAGCAGTACTTC. As protein: CASSQGAGLADEQYF.

Written as DNA, the CDR3 is TGTGCCAGCAGCTTAGCGGGGGGTCCCTACGAGCAGTACTTC. Translated, it gives CASSLAGGPYEQYF. The chain recombines TRBV7-2 with TRBJ2-7; tentative D call: TRBD2 (6 bases). Trimming took off 0 bases at V and 2 bases at J, with 8 bases between the two ends. Germline CDR1 SGHTA, CDR2 FQGNSA. CDR3 size: 14 residues.

The CDR3 bases are TGTGCCAGCAGCCAAGAGGTCCACGGGGGCTCTGGAAACACCATATATTTT. It specifies CASSQEVHGGSGNTIYF. This chain connects TRBV14 to TRBJ1-3, with D possibly being TRBD1 (5 bases). V gave up 0 bases and J gave up 0 bases, with 12 bases separating them. CDR1 is SGHDN and CDR2 is FVKESK in the germline V gene. This CDR3 spans 17 amino acids.

This clone was found a few times. The chain uses TRBV7-8 and TRBJ1-1; 12 bases fit TRBD1. V trimming: 1 base; J trimming: 4 bases; junction bases outside the gene matches: 13. The CDR3 sequence is 19 residues long. Germline V gene data show CDR1 as SGHVS and CDR2 as FQNEAQ. Written as DNA, the CDR3 is TGTGCCAGCAGCTTAGGGTCCTCACCGGGACAGGGGGCATCCACTGAAGCTTTCTTT. Its translation is CASSLGSSPGQGASTEAFF.

The V and J genes are TRBV29-1 and TRBJ2-3; the match to TRBD2 covers 9 bases. The CDR3 is 19 residues long. Germline CDR1 and CDR2: SQVTM and ANQGSEA. V dropped 7 bases and J dropped 3; count of bases not matched to a gene: 23. The CDR3 sequence is CSACFSGGPTPLLTDTQYF. CDR3 in DNA: TGCAGCGCCTGCTTTAGCGGGGGACCGACCCCTCTTCTAACAGATACGCAGTATTTT.